This T cell receptor (beta chain) was identified during a study of brain metastases from non-small cell lung cancer. Using immunoSEQ multiplex PCR, the repertoire was profiled, and TCRdb retains in-frame clones only, with some absent. The sample records about a thousand clones, roughly 84% being singletons. Germline V gene data show CDR1 as SEHNR and CDR2 as FQNEAQ (reference sequence). This CDR3 contains 14 residues. V was clipped by 4 bases and J by 0 bases, with 7 bases between them. The sequence came from a donor at least 40 years old with non-small cell lung cancer. The sequenced material came from tumor-adjacent normal tissue. The chain recombines TRBV7-9 with TRBJ2-1; D remains unclear. CDR3 nucleotide sequence: TGTGCCAGCAGCTCAATGAGCTCCTACAATGAGCAGTTCTTC. It codes for CASSSMSSYNEQFF.